This TCR beta chain was observed in a study of a mutant IDH1 vaccine in newly diagnosed glioma. On the study more broadly: Patients under treatment included approximately 62% males and roughly 40% females and had a mean age of 40.4 years. Earlier therapy was either radiotherapy, temozolomide, or both, and most got both. Study-level findings and limits: Immune responses induced by the vaccine were seen in 93.3% of patients, spanning multiple MHC alleles.

Here immunoSEQ multiplex PCR was the method, and the copy in TCRdb shows in-frame clones only, minus some. The sample has 31,000 or so clones, roughly four fifths seen once. Time point: week 47, end of study. Vaccination comprised doses that each held 300 ug of mutant IDH1 20-mer peptide, plus topical imiquimod. This clone was observed a few times. As yet, its antigen is unknown. This CDR3 has 14 amino acids. The V and J ends lost 0 bases and 1 base respectively, with 7 bases between them. Germline V gene sequence: CDR1 SGHTS, CDR2 YDEGEE. The sample in question was PBMCs, obtained from a glioma patient whose treatment included an IDH1 peptide vaccine. The sequence was obtained from a man aged 25-45 years with glioma. The chain recombines TRBV5-8 with TRBJ1-1, with D unclear. The CDR3 coding sequence is TGTGCCAGCAGCTTGGCTCCAGGGAACACTGAAGCTTTCTTT. Amino acids: CASSLAPGNTEAFF.